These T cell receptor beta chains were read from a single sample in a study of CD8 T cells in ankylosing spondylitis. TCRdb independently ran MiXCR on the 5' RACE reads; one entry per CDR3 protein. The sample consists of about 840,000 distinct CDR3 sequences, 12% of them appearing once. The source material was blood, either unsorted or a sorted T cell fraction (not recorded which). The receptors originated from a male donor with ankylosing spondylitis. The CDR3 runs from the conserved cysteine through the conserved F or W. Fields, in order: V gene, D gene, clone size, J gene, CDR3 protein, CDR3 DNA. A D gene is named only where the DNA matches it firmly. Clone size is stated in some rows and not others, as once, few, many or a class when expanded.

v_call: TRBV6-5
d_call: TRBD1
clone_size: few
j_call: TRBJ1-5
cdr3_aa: CASSFGTAENQPQHF
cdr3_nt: TGTGCCAGCAGTTTCGGGACAGCCGAGAATCAGCCCCAGCATTTT

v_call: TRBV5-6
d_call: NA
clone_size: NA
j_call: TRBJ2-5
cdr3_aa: CASSLVGGLPQETQYF
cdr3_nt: TGTGCCAGCAGCTTGGTGGGCGGACTACCGCAAGAGACCCAGTACTTC

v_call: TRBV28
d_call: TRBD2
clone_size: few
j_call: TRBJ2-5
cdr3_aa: CASSYTRLAGGPETQYF
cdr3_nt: TGTGCCAGCAGTTACACCCGACTAGCGGGAGGGCCCGAGACCCAGTACTTC

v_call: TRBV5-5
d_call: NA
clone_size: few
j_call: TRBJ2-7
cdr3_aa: CASSFIGAYEQYF
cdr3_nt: TGTGCCAGCAGCTTTATCGGGGCATACGAGCAGTACTTC

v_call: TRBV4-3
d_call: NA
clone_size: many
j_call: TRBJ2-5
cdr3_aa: CASSPDSEETQYF
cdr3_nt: TGCGCCAGCAGCCCCGACTCGGAAGAGACCCAGTACTTC

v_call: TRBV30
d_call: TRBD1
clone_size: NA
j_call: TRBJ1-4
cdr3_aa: CAWRRQGPSEKLFF
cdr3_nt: TGTGCCTGGAGGCGACAGGGGCCTTCTGAAAAACTGTTTTTT

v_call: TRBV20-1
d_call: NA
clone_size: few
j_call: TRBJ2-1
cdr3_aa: CSARAGAGDRVF
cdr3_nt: TGCAGTGCTAGAGCGGGGGCCGGGGACCGCGTCTTC

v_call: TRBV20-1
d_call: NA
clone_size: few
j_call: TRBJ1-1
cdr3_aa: CSARDVALAEAFF
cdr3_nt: TGCAGTGCTAGAGATGTGGCTCTCGCTGAAGCTTTCTTT

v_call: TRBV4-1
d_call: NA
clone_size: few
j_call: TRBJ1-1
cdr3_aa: CASSQDGRQDEAFF
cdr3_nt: TGCGCCAGCAGCCAAGATGGCAGACAAGATGAAGCTTTCTTT

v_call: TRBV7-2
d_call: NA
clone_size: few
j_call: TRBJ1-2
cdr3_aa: CASSLPSRAGYGYTF
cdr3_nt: TGTGCCAGCAGCTTACCGTCCAGGGCAGGCTATGGCTACACCTTC

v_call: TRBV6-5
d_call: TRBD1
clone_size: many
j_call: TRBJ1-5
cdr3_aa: CASSYRDRGNQPQHF
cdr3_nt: TGTGCCAGCAGTTACCGGGACAGGGGCAATCAGCCCCAGCATTTT

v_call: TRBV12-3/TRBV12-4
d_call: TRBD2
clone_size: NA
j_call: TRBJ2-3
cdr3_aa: CASRNLAGRTDTQYF
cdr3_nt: TGTGCCAGCAGAAACCTAGCGGGGCGCACAGATACGCAGTATTTT

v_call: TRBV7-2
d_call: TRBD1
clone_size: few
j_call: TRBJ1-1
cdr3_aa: CASSSYRGSNTEAFF
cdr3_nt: TGTGCCAGCAGCTCATACAGGGGATCGAACACTGAAGCTTTCTTT

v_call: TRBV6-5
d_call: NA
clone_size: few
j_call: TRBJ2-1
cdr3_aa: CASSYSVWESYNEQFF
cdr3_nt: TGTGCCAGCAGTTACTCCGTCTGGGAGTCCTACAATGAGCAGTTCTTC

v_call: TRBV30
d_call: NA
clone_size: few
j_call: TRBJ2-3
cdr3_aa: CAWSPGGGVRTQYF
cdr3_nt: TGTGCCTGGAGTCCAGGCGGAGGTGTAAGGACGCAGTATTTT

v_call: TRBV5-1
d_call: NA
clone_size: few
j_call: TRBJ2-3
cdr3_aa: CASSLVPGTDTQYF
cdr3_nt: TGCGCCAGCAGCTTGGTTCCCGGCACAGATACGCAGTATTTT

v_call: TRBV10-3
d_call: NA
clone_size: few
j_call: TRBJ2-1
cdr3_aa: CAIALRLDNNEQFF
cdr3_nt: TGTGCCATCGCTCTACGACTCGATAATAATGAGCAGTTCTTC

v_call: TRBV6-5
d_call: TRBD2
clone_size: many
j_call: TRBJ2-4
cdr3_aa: CASSYSPVSGRNKNIQYF
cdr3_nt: TGTGCCAGCAGTTACTCCCCGGTTAGCGGGAGGAACAAAAACATTCAGTACTTC

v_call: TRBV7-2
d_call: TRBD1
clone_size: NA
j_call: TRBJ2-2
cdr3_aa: CASSHRDRVTGELFF
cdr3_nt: TGTGCCAGCAGCCACCGGGACAGGGTTACCGGGGAGCTGTTTTTT

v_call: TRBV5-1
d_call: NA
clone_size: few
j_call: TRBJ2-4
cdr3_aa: CASSRGLTLAKNIQYF
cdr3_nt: TGCGCCAGCAGCCGGGGTCTCACCCTAGCCAAAAACATTCAGTACTTC

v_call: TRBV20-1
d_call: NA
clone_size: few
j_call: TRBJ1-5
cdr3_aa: CSALRGFNSNQPQHF
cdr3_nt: TGCAGTGCACTCCGGGGCTTCAATAGCAATCAGCCCCAGCATTTT

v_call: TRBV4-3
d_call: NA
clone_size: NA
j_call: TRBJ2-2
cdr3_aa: CASSQDPWNRELFF
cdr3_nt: TGCGCCAGCAGCCAAGATCCCTGGAACCGGGAGCTGTTTTTT

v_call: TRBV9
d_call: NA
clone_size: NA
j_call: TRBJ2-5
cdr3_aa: CASSVGNSPKQETQYF
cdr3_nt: TGTGCCAGCAGCGTAGGCAACTCGCCGAAGCAAGAGACCCAGTACTTC

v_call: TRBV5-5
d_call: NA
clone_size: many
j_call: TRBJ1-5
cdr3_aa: CASSLESGQPQHF
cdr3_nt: TGTGCCAGCAGCTTGGAATCGGGTCAGCCCCAGCATTTT

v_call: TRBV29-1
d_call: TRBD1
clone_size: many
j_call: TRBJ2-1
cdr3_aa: CSVVRTGVSSYNEQFF
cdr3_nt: TGCAGCGTTGTGCGGACAGGCGTCAGCTCCTACAATGAGCAGTTCTTC

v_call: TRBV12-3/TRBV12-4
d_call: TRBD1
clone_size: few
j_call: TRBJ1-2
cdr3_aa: CASSYWSQGGDYGYTF
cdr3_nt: TGTGCCAGCAGTTACTGGTCGCAGGGGGGCGACTATGGCTACACCTTC

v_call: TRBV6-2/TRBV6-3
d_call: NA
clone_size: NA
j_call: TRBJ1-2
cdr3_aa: CATQRSYFVPGYTF
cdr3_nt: TGTGCCACCCAGAGGAGTTACTTCGTCCCTGGCTACACCTTC

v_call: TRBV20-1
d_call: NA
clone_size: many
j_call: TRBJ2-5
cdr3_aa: CSAQMGPRETQYF
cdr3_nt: TGCAGTGCCCAGATGGGCCCCCGGGAGACCCAGTACTTC